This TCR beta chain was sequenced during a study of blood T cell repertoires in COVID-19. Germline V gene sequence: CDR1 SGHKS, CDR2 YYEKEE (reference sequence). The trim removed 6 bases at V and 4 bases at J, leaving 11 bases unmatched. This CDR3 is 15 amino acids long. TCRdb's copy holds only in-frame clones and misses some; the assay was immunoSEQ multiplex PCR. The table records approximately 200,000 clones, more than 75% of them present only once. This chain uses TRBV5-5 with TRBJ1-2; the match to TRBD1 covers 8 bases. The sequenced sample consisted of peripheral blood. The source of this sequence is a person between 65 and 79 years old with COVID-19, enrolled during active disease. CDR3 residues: CASILRAGTGYGYTF. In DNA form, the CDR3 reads TGTGCCAGCATCCTAAGGGCCGGGACAGGCTATGGCTACACCTTC.